A single sample is the source of the 22 T cell receptor beta chains below, sequenced in a study of memory CD4+ T cells and cytomegalovirus serostatus. Data came from immunoSEQ multiplex PCR; TCRdb stores just in-frame clones and leaves some out. The repertoire holds about 50,000 clones, with around 80% as singletons. Single viable CD3+CD4+CD8-CD45RO+ cells were sorted as the memory CD4+ T cells. The sequenced sample was memory CD4+ T cells from blood. All receptors come from an adult in good health and CMV-seronegative.

The chain recombines TRBV5-1 with TRBJ1-1; D gene uncertain. The CDR3 runs to 19 residues. V lost 0 bases to trimming and J lost 1 base, with 22 bases between them. Per the germline V gene, CDR1 is SGHRS and CDR2 is YFSETQ. CDR3 in amino acids: CASSLGVRVFGFPNTEAFF. The CDR3 region has the DNA TGCGCCAGCAGCTTGGGGGTAAGGGTCTTTGGTTTCCCGAACACTGAAGCTTTCTTT.

This clone was seen only once. The chain employs TRBV29-1 and TRBJ2-7; TRBD2 matches at 9 bases. This CDR3 region has 16 residues. CDR1 and CDR2 from the germline V gene are SQVTM and ANQGSEA. V was pared by 3 bases and J by 3 bases, with 12 bases of the junction left unmatched. The CDR3 loop reads CSVEDWREGRSYEQYF. CDR3 DNA: TGCAGCGTTGAGGATTGGCGGGAGGGCCGGAGCTACGAGCAGTACTTC.

V usage is TRBV28 and J usage is TRBJ2-5, with D uncertain. This CDR3 is built from 11 residues. V lost 5 bases, J lost 3 bases, and 4 bases lay in between. In germline, CDR1 is MDHEN, CDR2 SYDVKM. This chain's CDR3 is CASSQKETQYF. The CDR3 region has the DNA TGTGCCAGCAGTCAAAAAGAGACCCAGTACTTC.

The chain carries TRBV5-1 and TRBJ2-5; D may be TRBD1 (5 bases). This CDR3 is built from 13 residues. Looked up from germline, CDR1 is SGHRS and CDR2 is YFSETQ. The V and J ends lost 2 bases and 4 bases respectively, with 9 bases between them. CDR3 sequence reads: CASSFQGSETQYF. Written as DNA, the CDR3 is TGCGCCAGCAGCTTCCAGGGCTCAGAGACCCAGTACTTC.

The rearrangement joins TRBV5-1 to TRBJ2-2; 10 nucleotides agree with TRBD2. The CDR3 covers 16 residues. The V and J ends lost 3 bases and 0 bases, in that order; junction bases with no gene match: 2. Looked up from germline, CDR1 is SGHRS and CDR2 is YFSETQ. DNA of the CDR3: TGCGCCAGCAGCTCCACTAGCGGGGCGAACACCGGGGAGCTGTTTTTT. It yields the protein CASSSTSGANTGELFF.

The CDR3, as DNA: TGTGCCAGCAGCCCCTCCGGGACAGGCCCCTATGGCTACACCTTC. Translation: CASSPSGTGPYGYTF. This chain uses TRBV11-1 with TRBJ1-2; 8 bases match TRBD1. CDR1 and CDR2 from the germline V gene are SGHAT and FQDESV (reference sequence). The junction had 9 bases not matched to a gene; V was cut back by 5 bases and J by 4 bases. The CDR3 sequence is 15 residues long. Variable domain in full (rest from reference TRBV11-1 and TRBJ1-2): EAEVAQSPRYKITEKSQAVAFWCDPISGHATLYWYRQILGQGPELLVQFQDESVVDDSQLPKDRFSAERLKGVDSTLKIQPAELGDSAMYLCASSPSGTGPYGYTFGSGTRLTVV.

This sequence joins TRBV2 and TRBJ2-1; TRBD1 might be the D (6 bases). Trimming left V 5 bases short and J 9 bases short, with 11 bases between. Germline CDR1 and CDR2: SNHLY and FYNNEI. CDR3 length: 12 residues. The CDR3 here is CASSYTGSEQFF. The CDR3 bases are TGTGCCAGCAGTTATACAGGGTCTGAGCAGTTCTTC.

V is TRBV4-2 and J is TRBJ1-4; maybe TRBD1 (5 bases). The CDR3 spans 17 residues. Germline loops: CDR1 LGHNA, CDR2 YNFKEQ. Trimming removed 0 bases at V and 8 bases at J, with 19 bases between. CDR3 bases: TGTGCCAGCAGCCAAGACCACACCGGGGCGGTAGACGAAAAACTGTTTTTT. It codes for CASSQDHTGAVDEKLFF.

V gene TRBV7-8 combines with J gene TRBJ2-7; possible D gene TRBD1, 6 bases. V lost 6 bases, J lost 2 bases, and 11 bases lay in between. Germline loops: CDR1 SGHVS, CDR2 FQNEAQ. The CDR3 spans 13 residues. This CDR3 is CASSSGVAYEQYF. The DNA of the CDR3 is TGTGCCAGCAGTTCAGGGGTCGCCTACGAGCAGTACTTC.

The gene calls are TRBV11-2 and TRBJ1-2; D call uncertain. The germline V gene has CDR1 SGHAT and CDR2 FQNNGV. The CDR3 is made up of 18 amino acids. V was shortened by 0 bases and J by 5 bases, with 22 bases between the two germline ends. CDR3 DNA: TGTGCCAGCAGCTTAGATCTAATAGCAACAAGATCCGATTATGGCTACACCTTC. This encodes CASSLDLIATRSDYGYTF.

The rearrangement joins TRBV5-1 to TRBJ2-3, with D uncertain. V lost 7 bases and J 1 base, leaving 10 bases between the germline ends. The V gene's germline CDR1 is SGHRS and CDR2 YFSETQ. CDR3 length: 13 residues. CDR3 DNA sequence: TGCGCCAGCGGACGCGAGGGCACAGATACGCAGTATTTT. This encodes CASGREGTDTQYF.

The V and J genes are TRBV7-2 and TRBJ2-4; possible D gene TRBD1, 6 bases. CDR1 SGHTA and CDR2 FQGNSA come from the germline V gene. The ends were cut back, 6 bases at V and 6 bases at J, with 18 bases in the middle. The CDR3 has 15 amino acids. CDR3 in amino acids: CASSPGDRRGNIQYF. Here the CDR3 DNA reads TGTGCCAGCAGTCCCGGAGACAGGCGAGGAAACATTCAGTACTTC. The full variable domain, in which reference TRBV7-2 and TRBJ2-4 provide the parts outside the CDR3, is GAGVSQSPSNKVTEKGKDVELRCDPISGHTALYWYRQSLGQGLEFLIYFQGNSAPDKSGLPSDRFSAERTGGSVSTLTIQRTQQEDSAVYLCASSPGDRRGNIQYFGAGTRLSVL.

CDR3 bases: TGCGCCAGCAGCCTGCGGACAGCGATAAACCAAGAGACCCAGTACTTC. Translating it yields CASSLRTAINQETQYF. The chain carries TRBV5-1 and TRBJ2-5; TRBD1 is a possible D gene (6 bases). From germline, CDR1 is SGHRS and CDR2 YFSETQ. This CDR3 comprises 16 residues. V lost 4 bases and J lost 0, with 16 bases in between.

The chain employs TRBV30 and TRBJ1-2, with D possibly TRBD1 on 5 matching bases. Per the germline V gene, CDR1 is GTSNPN and CDR2 is SVGIG (reference sequence). The length of the CDR3 is 15 residues. The V end was cut by 0 bases, the J end by 5 bases, with 16 bases between. The CDR3 reads CAWSVLETADYGYTF. In nucleotides, the CDR3 is TGTGCCTGGAGTGTACTTGAGACAGCAGATTATGGCTACACCTTC. The full variable domain, its missing parts supplied by reference TRBV30 and TRBJ1-2, is SQTIHQWPATLVQPVGSPLSLECTVEGTSNPNLYWYRQAAGRGLQLLFYSVGIGQISSEVPQNLSASRPQDRQFILSSKKLLLSDSGFYLCAWSVLETADYGYTFGSGTRLTVV.

For the CDR3, the DNA is TGTGCCAGCAGTGAAGCGGACGGACAGCGAGTACTCTACAATGAGCAGTTCTTC. Protein sequence: CASSEADGQRVLYNEQFF. The rearrangement joins TRBV2 to TRBJ2-1; D is perhaps TRBD1 (6 bases). Per germline, CDR1 SNHLY and CDR2 FYNNEI. The V and J ends lost 0 bases and 3 bases respectively, with 18 bases between them. This CDR3 region has 18 residues. The full variable domain, completed using reference TRBV2 and TRBJ2-1, is EPEVTQTPSHQVTQMGQEVILRCVPISNHLYFYWYRQILGQKVEFLVSFYNNEISEKSEIFDDQFSVERPDGSNFTLKIRSTKLEDSAMYFCASSEADGQRVLYNEQFFGPGTRLTVL.

This clone was seen a single time. The chain joins TRBV18 to TRBJ2-3; D is ambiguous. CDR1 and CDR2 from the germline V gene are KGHSH and LQKENI. This CDR3 has 16 residues. With 4 bases removed from V and 1 base from J, the gap between germline ends came to 15 bases. The CDR3 coding sequence is TGTGCCAGCTCACGTAGGGTAGCTGGTGGCACAGATACGCAGTATTTT. It translates to CASSRRVAGGTDTQYF.

This chain joins TRBV18 and TRBJ1-5; 10 bases agree with TRBD1. The CDR3 consists of 16 residues. J was trimmed by 2 bases and V by 5 bases; bases with no gene match: 6. CDR1 and CDR2 (germline): KGHSH, LQKENI. The CDR3 region is CASSTDRGHRNQPQHF. The CDR3 coding sequence is TGTGCCAGCTCAACAGACAGGGGGCATCGCAATCAGCCCCAGCATTTT.

The rearrangement links TRBV30 to TRBJ2-3; possibly TRBD1 or TRBD2 for D (7 bases each). The germline V and J ends were trimmed by 0 bases and 3 bases, with 16 bases remaining between them. The CDR3 totals 16 residues. Germline V gives CDR1 GTSNPN, CDR2 SVGIG (reference sequence). The CDR3 loop reads CAWSVLGGGGTDTQYF. CDR3 DNA: TGTGCCTGGAGTGTATTAGGGGGCGGGGGAACAGATACGCAGTATTTT.

The V call is TRBV5-4, the J call TRBJ2-7; D may be TRBD1 (5 bases). The germline CDR1 and CDR2 sequences are SGHNT and YYREEE (reference sequence). Trimming left V 5 bases short and J 1 base short, with 13 bases between. This CDR3 spans 14 amino acids. The CDR3 DNA reads as TGTGCCAGCAGTGGTTGGGGCCATTCCTACGAGCAGTACTTC. Its translation is CASSGWGHSYEQYF.

This clone has a count of ten or more. The chain joins TRBV2 to TRBJ1-5, with 9 positions matching TRBD1. CDR3 length: 14 residues. Germline V gives CDR1 SNHLY, CDR2 FYNNEI. V lost 6 bases to trimming and J lost 5 bases; unmatched junction nucleotides: 5. In DNA, the CDR3 is TGTGCCAGCAGGCTGGACAGGGGACATCAGCCCCAGCATTTT. Protein product: CASRLDRGHQPQHF. Full variable domain (missing parts from reference TRBV2 and TRBJ1-5): EPEVTQTPSHQVTQMGQEVILRCVPISNHLYFYWYRQILGQKVEFLVSFYNNEISEKSEIFDDQFSVERPDGSNFTLKIRSTKLEDSAMYFCASRLDRGHQPQHFGDGTRLSIL.

The V gene is TRBV29-1, the J gene TRBJ1-5; a possible D gene is TRBD1 (6 bases). V lost 0 bases and J lost 7, with 10 bases in between. The CDR3 runs 13 residues. Germline CDR1 reads SQVTM; CDR2 reads ANQGSEA. This CDR3 is CSVEEIGGQPQHF. The DNA for the CDR3 is TGCAGCGTTGAAGAAATAGGGGGGCAGCCCCAGCATTTT.

A single count supports this clone. V gene TRBV5-1 combines with J gene TRBJ1-1; unclear D gene. Germline V gene data show CDR1 as SGHRS and CDR2 as YFSETQ. V was pared by 2 bases and J by 0 bases, with 5 bases between. CDR3 size: 13 residues. The CDR3 region has the DNA TGCGCCAGCAGCTTACCGATGAACACTGAAGCTTTCTTT. Its protein product is CASSLPMNTEAFF.